These T cell receptor beta chains were read from a single sample in a study of identical twins. TCRdb re-analysed the 5' RACE reads in MiXCR, keeping a single row per CDR3 protein. The sample includes nearly 900,000 distinct CDR3 sequences, more than 9% seen only once; the top ten take 1.5% to 2%. This same sample was also part of a study on yellow fever vaccine responses in identical twins.

The specimen was PBMCs. The receptors were gathered from a woman aged 18-35 years in good health. The CDR3 runs from the conserved cysteine through the conserved F or W. D genes are given only for firm matches. Rows give clone size only sometimes, using once, few, many, or a class for an expanded clone.

J	D	size	V	CDR3	DNA
TRBJ1-3	-	-	TRBV12-3/TRBV12-4	CASSFGVVNTIYF	TGTGCCAGCAGTTTTGGTGTTGTAAACACCATATATTTT
TRBJ1-2	-	-	TRBV29-1	CSVLGTRYGYTF	TGCAGTGTACTCGGGACCAGATATGGCTACACCTTC
TRBJ1-1	-	few	TRBV28	CASSRGGGQSDTEAFF	TGTGCCAGCAGTAGGGGCGGTGGACAGAGTGACACTGAAGCTTTCTTT
TRBJ2-5	TRBD2	-	TRBV24-1	CATSVRLAGVETQYF	TGTGCCACCAGTGTCCGGCTAGCGGGAGTAGAGACCCAGTACTTC
TRBJ1-2	-	many	TRBV5-1	CASSPGPFSDGYTF	TGCGCCAGCAGCCCGGGACCGTTTAGTGATGGCTACACCTTC
TRBJ2-1	-	many	TRBV5-1	CASTTQGPGAGYEQFF	TGCGCCAGCACCACCCAGGGCCCGGGAGCGGGCTATGAGCAGTTCTTC
TRBJ1-5	TRBD1	-	TRBV19	CASSSGQGLTQHF	TGTGCCAGTAGTTCGGGACAGGGCCTGACCCAGCATTTT
TRBJ2-7	TRBD2	-	TRBV20-1	CSARSAFPGTSGTYEQYF	TGCAGTGCTAGATCGGCATTCCCCGGGACTAGCGGTACCTACGAGCAGTACTTC
TRBJ2-3	-	-	TRBV7-6	CASSLRSASTDTQYF	TGTGCCAGCAGCTTAAGAAGCGCCAGCACAGATACGCAGTATTTT
TRBJ2-5	TRBD1	few	TRBV12-3/TRBV12-4	CASSLRDRQETQYF	TGTGCCAGCAGTCTACGGGACAGACAAGAGACCCAGTACTTC
TRBJ2-7	TRBD2	-	TRBV3-1	CASSLGTSVTYEQYF	TGTGCCAGCAGCCTTGGGACTAGCGTAACCTACGAGCAGTACTTC
TRBJ2-5	TRBD2	-	TRBV12-3/TRBV12-4	CASSPLLATQETQYF	TGTGCCAGCAGTCCCCTACTAGCGACCCAAGAGACCCAGTACTTC
TRBJ2-3	TRBD1	few	TRBV28	CASRRGQGADTQYF	TGTGCCAGCCGCAGGGGACAGGGGGCAGATACGCAGTATTTT
TRBJ1-5	TRBD1	few	TRBV18	CASSRPGTENQPQHF	TGTGCCAGCTCACGCCCCGGGACAGAGAATCAGCCCCAGCATTTT
TRBJ2-7	-	-	TRBV24-1	CATSDSGSPSYEQYF	TGTGCCACCAGTGATTCAGGGTCGCCTTCGTACGAGCAGTACTTC
TRBJ2-7	-	-	TRBV7-6	CASSLAGEGSYEQYF	TGTGCCAGCAGCTTAGCGGGAGAGGGCTCCTACGAGCAGTACTTC
TRBJ1-2	TRBD1	-	TRBV2	CASEPRDRVGYTF	TGTGCCAGCGAACCCCGGGACAGGGTCGGCTACACCTTC
TRBJ1-5	-	many	TRBV9	CASSVSGNQPQHF	TGTGCCAGCAGCGTGTCAGGCAATCAGCCCCAGCATTTT
TRBJ2-1	TRBD1	-	TRBV6-4	CASSQGQNHHEQFF	TGTGCCAGCAGCCAGGGACAGAACCACCATGAGCAGTTCTTC
TRBJ2-7	TRBD2	few	TRBV2	CASSVGRSGAYNELPYEQYF	TGTGCCAGCAGTGTTGGACGTAGCGGGGCCTATAATGAATTACCCTACGAGCAGTACTTC
TRBJ2-7	-	-	TRBV9	CASSVGGSEQYF	TGTGCCAGCAGCGTAGGGGGGTCCGAGCAGTACTTC
TRBJ2-3	-	many	TRBV12-3/TRBV12-4	CASSLLGVFTDTQYF	TGTGCCAGCAGTTTACTGGGGGTGTTTACAGATACGCAGTATTTT
TRBJ2-3	TRBD2	few	TRBV12-3/TRBV12-4	CASSSRSSGRSTDTQYF	TGTGCCAGCAGTTCCCGCAGTAGCGGGAGGTCAACAGATACGCAGTATTTT
TRBJ2-3	TRBD2	-	TRBV20-1	CSARVSGGPRDTQYF	TGCAGTGCTAGAGTTTCGGGAGGGCCTAGAGATACGCAGTATTTT
TRBJ1-6	-	-	TRBV12-3/TRBV12-4	CASSARQIYNSPLHF	TGTGCCAGCAGTGCTCGCCAGATCTATAATTCACCCCTCCACTTT
TRBJ2-1	TRBD2	many	TRBV4-1	CASSQGLAGVGNEQFF	TGCGCCAGCAGCCAAGGGCTAGCGGGAGTTGGCAATGAGCAGTTCTTC
TRBJ2-1	TRBD2	few	TRBV5-1	CASSLGPSGLYNEQFF	TGCGCCAGCAGCTTGGGTCCTAGCGGTCTTTACAATGAGCAGTTCTTC
TRBJ1-5	TRBD1	-	TRBV20-1	CSASRGPSNQPQHF	TGCAGTGCTAGTAGGGGGCCTAGCAATCAGCCCCAGCATTTT